This T cell receptor (beta chain) was sequenced for a study of control samples from healthy donors and cancer patients. Measured with immunoSEQ multiplex PCR; TCRdb has only the in-frame clones, and not every one. The data hold 100,000 to 150,000 clones, with 75% to 95% observed a single time. The junction had 10 bases not matched to a gene; V was cut back by 4 bases and J by 1 base. In germline, CDR1 is SGDLS, CDR2 YYNGEE. The CDR3 runs to 17 residues. Sequencing was performed on blood. The receptor's source is a man in his forties in good health. The chain carries TRBV9 and TRBJ2-2; 7 bases line up with TRBD1. The CDR3 sequence: CASSLTTGTVNTGELFF. The CDR3 DNA follows: TGTGCCAGCAGCCTAACAACCGGGACAGTGAACACCGGGGAGCTGTTTTTT.